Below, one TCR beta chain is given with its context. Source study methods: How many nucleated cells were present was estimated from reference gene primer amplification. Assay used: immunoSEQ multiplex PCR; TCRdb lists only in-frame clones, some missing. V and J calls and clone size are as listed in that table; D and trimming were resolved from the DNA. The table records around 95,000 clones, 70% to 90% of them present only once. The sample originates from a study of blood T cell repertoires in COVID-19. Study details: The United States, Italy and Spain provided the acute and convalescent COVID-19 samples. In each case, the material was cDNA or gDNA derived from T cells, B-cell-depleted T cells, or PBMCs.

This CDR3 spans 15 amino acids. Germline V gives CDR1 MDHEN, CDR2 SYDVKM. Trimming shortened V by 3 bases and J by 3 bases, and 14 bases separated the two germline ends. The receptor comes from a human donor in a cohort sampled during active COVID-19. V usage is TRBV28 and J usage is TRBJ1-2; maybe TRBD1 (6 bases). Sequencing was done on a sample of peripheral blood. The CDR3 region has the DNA TGTGCCAGCAGTTTGGCCCCGGACAGCCACTATGGCTACACCTTC. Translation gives CASSLAPDSHYGYTF.